This TCR beta chain was sequenced during a study of blood T cell repertoires in COVID-19. Study-wide background: Sites across the United States, Italy and Spain contributed samples from acute and convalescent COVID-19. Nucleic acid was either cDNA or gDNA, and it came from T cells, B-cell-depleted T cells, or PBMCs.

Germline V gene data show CDR1 as MGHDK and CDR2 as SYGVNS. The ends were cut back, 3 bases at V and 4 bases at J, with 9 bases in the middle. CDR3 length equals 13 residues. Participants were placed into cohorts based on the clinical history they reported. Using immunoSEQ multiplex PCR, the repertoire was profiled, and TCRdb retains in-frame clones only, with some absent. Of more than 120,000 clones in the sample, 84% were seen once. The receptor's source is a man between 45 and 60 years old in a cohort exposed to, infected with or recovered from COVID-19 (not recorded which). This chain links TRBV25-1 with TRBJ1-2; D not certain. The sequencing sample was made of PBMCs or T cells enriched from blood (not recorded which). The CDR3 sequence is CASSDTYGYGYTF. The CDR3 coding sequence is TGTGCCAGCAGTGACACCTATGGCTATGGCTACACCTTC.